Following are 27 T cell receptor beta chains from one sample sequenced in a study of control samples from healthy donors and cancer patients. TCRdb keeps only in-frame clones here, not all; method: immunoSEQ multiplex PCR. The sample has approximately 160,000 clones, approximately 94% seen once. The material sequenced was blood. These receptors all stem from a woman between 18 and 29 years old in good health.

This chain links TRBV7-2 with TRBJ2-7, with 7 bases lining up with TRBD1. Looked up from germline, CDR1 is SGHTA and CDR2 is FQGNSA. This CDR3 contains 13 residues. V lost 6 bases to trimming and J lost 5 bases; unmatched junction nucleotides: 7. The CDR3 region has the DNA TGTGCCAGCAGGCCGACAGGGTACGACGAGCAGTACTTC. Its translation is CASRPTGYDEQYF.

This chain connects TRBV6-5 to TRBJ2-7; D is possibly TRBD1 or TRBD2 (5 bases each). Trimming took 5 bases from V and 1 from J, leaving 12 bases between them. The germline V gene encodes CDR1 MNHEY and CDR2 SVGAGI. There are 14 residues in the CDR3. The CDR3 DNA sequence: TGTGCCAGCAGTCGAGGGACGGGGTCCTACGAGCAGTACTTC. This sequence encodes CASSRGTGSYEQYF.

This clone was detected only a few times. This chain uses TRBV5-1 with TRBJ1-6; 10 nucleotides align to TRBD1. The J segment lost 9 bases and the V segment lost 5 bases, leaving 5 bases of the junction unmatched. This CDR3 is built from 14 residues. Looked up from germline, CDR1 is SGHRS and CDR2 is YFSETQ. CDR3 DNA: TGCGCCAGCAGGCTGGACAGGGGGACTTCACCCCTCCACTTT. Translating gives CASRLDRGTSPLHF.

The V gene is TRBV7-9, the J gene TRBJ2-7; 9 bases are shared with TRBD1. This CDR3 region has 17 residues. V lost 5 bases and J lost 2; bases outside the gene matches: 13. CDR1 is SEHNR, CDR2 FQNEAQ, per germline (reference sequence). The CDR3 DNA sequence: TGTGCCAGCAGCCGTCATCCCGGGACAGGGAATCCCTACGAGCAGTACTTC. This codes for CASSRHPGTGNPYEQYF.

This chain links TRBV27 with TRBJ1-1; D gene unclear. The CDR3 extends over 13 amino acids. In germline, CDR1 is MNHEY, CDR2 SMNVEV (reference sequence). Trimming took 2 bases from V and 4 from J, leaving 8 bases between them. The chain's CDR3 is CASSLVEGTEAFF. DNA for the CDR3: TGTGCCAGCAGTTTAGTGGAGGGCACTGAAGCTTTCTTT.

The CDR3 sequence is CASSYSGAYYGYTF. The CDR3 DNA sequence: TGTGCCAGCAGTTACTCGGGGGCTTACTATGGCTACACCTTC. This chain links TRBV6-2 or TRBV6-3 with TRBJ1-2; tentatively, D is TRBD1 (6 bases). The CDR3 loop spans 14 amino acids. Germline CDR1 MNHEY, CDR2 SVGEGT. V was cut by 0 bases and J by 3 bases, with 8 bases left in between.

This sequence joins TRBV5-1 and TRBJ1-4; D is ambiguous. This CDR3 has 13 amino acids. V lost 4 bases and J 8 bases, leaving 12 bases between the germline ends. Germline V gives CDR1 SGHRS, CDR2 YFSETQ. The CDR3 here is CASSVGTFEKLFF. CDR3 sequence (DNA): TGCGCCAGCAGCGTAGGAACGTTCGAAAAACTGTTTTTT.

The V call is TRBV5-1, the J call TRBJ1-4; D not resolved. This CDR3 spans 13 amino acids. The germline CDR1 and CDR2 sequences are SGHRS and YFSETQ. Trimming shortened V by 5 bases and J by 4 bases, and 9 bases separated the two germline ends. This chain's CDR3 is CASRKDLNEKLFF. DNA of the CDR3: TGCGCCAGCAGGAAAGACCTTAATGAAAAACTGTTTTTT.

The chain carries TRBV7-9 and TRBJ2-3, with no clear D. The V and J ends lost 2 bases and 2 bases respectively, with 2 bases between them. Germline loops: CDR1 SEHNR, CDR2 FQNEAQ (reference sequence). The CDR3 contains 12 residues. DNA of the CDR3: TGTGCCAGCAGCTTATACACAGATACGCAGTATTTT. Translating it yields CASSLYTDTQYF.

The chain employs TRBV12-3 or TRBV12-4 and TRBJ2-5; D is uncertain. Trimming removed 7 bases from V and 5 bases from J, with 8 bases in between. This CDR3 is built from 11 residues. The CDR3 DNA sequence: TGTGCCAGCATTGGCGGCGAGACCCAGTACTTC. This codes for CASIGGETQYF.

The J gene is TRBJ2-7, the V gene TRBV19; no clear D gene. The CDR3 totals 15 residues. Germline lookup yields CDR1 LNHDA and CDR2 SQIVND (reference sequence). V was cut by 5 bases and J by 0 bases, with 14 bases left in between. The CDR3 region is CASSPSTVSSYEQYF. The DNA of the CDR3 is TGTGCCAGTAGTCCCTCGACCGTAAGCTCCTACGAGCAGTACTTC.

V usage is TRBV25-1 and J usage is TRBJ1-2; a weak D match, TRBD1 (5 bases). The V end lost 3 bases, the J end lost 2 bases, and 13 bases lay between the germline ends. CDR1 and CDR2 (germline): MGHDK, SYGVNS. This CDR3 contains 15 residues. CDR3 sequence reads: CASSDPQGGNYGYTF. CDR3 sequence (DNA): TGTGCCAGCAGTGACCCCCAGGGCGGGAACTATGGCTACACCTTC.

There are a few counts of this clone. The chain carries TRBV5-1 and TRBJ2-3; 8 bases are a match to TRBD1. V shed 4 bases, J shed 10 bases, and the junction held 14 bases outside the gene matches. This CDR3 is built from 15 residues. Germline V gene sequence: CDR1 SGHRS, CDR2 YFSETQ. This chain's CDR3 is CASSPIQGARGSQYF. CDR3 sequence (DNA): TGCGCCAGCAGCCCTATCCAGGGGGCGAGGGGGTCGCAGTATTTT.

V usage is TRBV7-3 and J usage is TRBJ1-1, with 7 bases that match TRBD1. Per the germline V gene, CDR1 is SGHTA and CDR2 is FQGTGA. The CDR3 is made up of 16 amino acids. Unmatched junction bases numbered 14, after V lost 2 bases and J lost 8 bases. The CDR3 region has the DNA TGTGCCAGCAGCTTATTTTCCTTGACAGGGCGTTCAGAAGCTTTCTTT. This sequence encodes CASSLFSLTGRSEAFF. Complete variable domain (other parts from reference TRBV7-3 and TRBJ1-1): GAGVSQTPSNKVTEKGKYVELRCDPISGHTALYWYRQSLGQGPEFLIYFQGTGAADDSGLPNDRFFAVRPEGSVSTLKIQRTERGDSAVYLCASSLFSLTGRSEAFFGQGTRLTVV.

The rearrangement links TRBV5-6 to TRBJ2-7; D perhaps matches TRBD1 (7 bases). The CDR3 has 15 residues. Germline CDR1 reads SGHDT; CDR2 reads YYEEEE. Trimming shortened V by 2 bases and J by 7 bases, and 19 bases separated the two germline ends. In nucleotides, the CDR3 is TGTGCCAGCAGCTTTAACAGGGGCACCCGGGGGGAGCAGTACTTC. Protein product: CASSFNRGTRGEQYF.

The chain couples TRBV15 to TRBJ2-7; maybe TRBD1 (7 bases). Germline CDR1 LNHNV, CDR2 YYDKDF (reference sequence). V lost 5 bases, J lost 4 bases, and 15 bases lay in between. The CDR3 covers 14 residues. The CDR3 region is CATSGGTENYEQYF. CDR3 bases: TGTGCCACCAGCGGCGGGACAGAGAATTACGAGCAGTACTTC.

The rearrangement uses TRBV18 and TRBJ1-2, with D tentatively TRBD1 (5 bases). Germline V CDR1 and CDR2: KGHSH, LQKENI. This CDR3 is built from 14 residues. V was clipped by 0 bases and J by 8 bases, with 13 bases between them. The CDR3 DNA sequence: TGTGCCAGCTCACCACCGCACAGGATCGACGGCTACACCTTC. The encoded protein is CASSPPHRIDGYTF.

This rearrangement joins TRBV7-8 to TRBJ2-7; D remains unclear. V lost 4 bases to trimming and J lost 0 bases, with 19 bases between them. This CDR3 has 17 residues. Per the germline V gene, CDR1 is SGHVS and CDR2 is FQNEAQ. CDR3 DNA sequence: TGTGCCAGCAGCTCCCTGCCCGGACGGAATCACTCCTACGAGCAGTACTTC. Protein: CASSSLPGRNHSYEQYF.

The chain recombines TRBV7-2 with TRBJ1-1; D not resolved. Germline-derived CDR1 and CDR2 are SGHTA and FQGNSA. The V and J ends lost 6 bases and 8 bases respectively, with 16 bases between them. This CDR3 has 13 amino acids. CDR3 in DNA: TGTGCCAGCAGTTCCAACCTTGAGAGCGAAGCTTTCTTT. Its translation: CASSSNLESEAFF.

The CDR3 DNA sequence: TGCGCCACCCGCGATGGGGGACCCTTCTCTGGAAACACCATATATTTT. Its translation is CATRDGGPFSGNTIYF. The rearrangement uses TRBV10-1 and TRBJ1-3, with D tentatively TRBD1 (5 bases). Trimming removed 10 bases at V and 0 bases at J, with 19 bases between. From germline, CDR1 is WNHNN and CDR2 SYGVQD (reference sequence). There are 16 residues in the CDR3.

This rearrangement joins TRBV6-5 to TRBJ1-4; 9 bases are a match to TRBD1. The junction had 4 bases not matched to a gene; V was cut back by 3 bases and J by 8 bases. Germline V gene lookup returns CDR1 MNHEY and CDR2 SVGAGI. This CDR3 comprises 14 residues. CDR3 in DNA: TGTGCCAGCAGTTATGGACAGGGGAACGAAAAACTGTTTTTT. Residues: CASSYGQGNEKLFF.

V gene TRBV29-1 combines with J gene TRBJ1-2, with D maybe TRBD1 (5 bases). CDR1 is SQVTM and CDR2 is ANQGSEA in the germline V gene. The length of the CDR3 is 15 residues. Trimming pared 6 bases from V and 3 bases from J, leaving 20 bases between. The CDR3, as DNA: TGCAGCGTCCTAGACTGGGGGGGGAGAGACTATGGCTACACCTTC. It specifies CSVLDWGGRDYGYTF.

The genes are TRBV5-5 and TRBJ2-1; TRBD2 agrees at 9 bases. The germline V gene encodes CDR1 SGHKS and CDR2 YYEKEE (reference sequence). The V segment lost 2 bases and the J segment 5 bases; nucleotides outside the gene matches: 11. The CDR3 length is 17 residues. In nucleotides, the CDR3 is TGTGCCAGCAGCTTCGGACGGCGGGAGGGCCGAAACAATGAGCAGTTCTTC. The encoded protein is CASSFGRREGRNNEQFF.

The V call is TRBV10-1, the J call TRBJ2-5; a possible D gene is TRBD2 (5 bases). Germline V CDR1 and CDR2: WNHNN, SYGVQD (reference sequence). CDR3 size: 13 residues. V was cut by 5 bases and J by 5 bases, with 12 bases left in between. This chain's CDR3 is CASSFGVLETQYF. The CDR3, as DNA: TGCGCCAGCAGTTTCGGGGTGTTGGAGACCCAGTACTTC.

The rearrangement uses TRBV7-6 and TRBJ2-3, with D perhaps assigned TRBD1 or TRBD2 (5 bases each). Per the germline V gene, CDR1 is SGHVS and CDR2 is FNYEAQ. Trimming cost V 5 bases and J 6 bases, with 18 bases left between them. The CDR3 is made up of 15 amino acids. This chain's CDR3 is CASSRPGLEGDTQYF. The DNA of the CDR3 is TGTGCCAGCAGCCGACCGGGCCTTGAGGGGGATACGCAGTATTTT.

J is TRBJ1-5 and V is TRBV12-3 or TRBV12-4, with D tentatively TRBD1 (5 bases). Trimming left V 5 bases short and J 4 bases short, with 9 bases between. There are 13 residues in the CDR3. CDR3 DNA sequence: TGTGCCAGCAGTCGCGACAGTAATCAGCCCCAGCATTTT. Translating gives CASSRDSNQPQHF.

This chain links TRBV7-2 with TRBJ1-5; D remains unclear. The V and J ends lost 6 bases and 2 bases respectively, with 11 bases between them. Germline lookup yields CDR1 SGHTA and CDR2 FQGNSA. This CDR3 has 14 amino acids. The CDR3 region has the DNA TGTGCCAGCAGAGATCGGGTTGGCAATCAGCCCCAGCATTTT. Translated, it gives CASRDRVGNQPQHF.